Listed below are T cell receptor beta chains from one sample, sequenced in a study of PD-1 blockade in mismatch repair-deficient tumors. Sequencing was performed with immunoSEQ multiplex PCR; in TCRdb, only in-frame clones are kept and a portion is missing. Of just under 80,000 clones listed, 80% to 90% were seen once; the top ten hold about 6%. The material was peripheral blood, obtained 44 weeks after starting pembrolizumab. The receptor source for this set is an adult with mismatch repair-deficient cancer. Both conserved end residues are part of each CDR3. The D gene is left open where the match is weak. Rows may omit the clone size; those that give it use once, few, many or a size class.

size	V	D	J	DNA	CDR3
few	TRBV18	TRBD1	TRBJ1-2	TGTGCCAGCTCAATCGAGACAGGGCCGGCGAGCTACACCTTC	CASSIETGPASYTF
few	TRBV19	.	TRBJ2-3	TGTGCCAGTAGTCCTGGAGATACGCAGTATTTT	CASSPGDTQYF
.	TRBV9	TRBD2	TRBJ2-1	TGTGCCAGCAGCGTAGACGGGGGGACCGCCAATGAGCAGTTCTTC	CASSVDGGTANEQFF
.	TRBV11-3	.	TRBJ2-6	TGTGCCAGCAGCTTAGGACTCCCGGGGATGTCTGGGGCCAACGTCCTGACTTTC	CASSLGLPGMSGANVLTF
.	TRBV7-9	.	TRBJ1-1	TGTGCCAGCAGCTTTAGGTTCGGGATTTCCACTGAAGCTTTCTTT	CASSFRFGISTEAFF
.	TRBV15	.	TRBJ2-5	TGTGCCACCAGCAGAGATATGGGACAAGAGGCCCAGTACTTC	CATSRDMGQEAQYF
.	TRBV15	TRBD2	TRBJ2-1	TGTGCCACCAGCAGTTTTCCTCGGACTAGCGGGATGAGCTCCTACAATGAGCAGTTCTTC	CATSSFPRTSGMSSYNEQFF
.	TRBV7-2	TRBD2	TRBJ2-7	TGTGCCAGCAGCCTTGAGCGGGGGGGGCTCCGGGCCTACGAGCAGTACTTC	CASSLERGGLRAYEQYF
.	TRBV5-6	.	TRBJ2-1	TGTGCCAGCAGCTTCGGACCTTCCAATGAGCAGTTCTTC	CASSFGPSNEQFF
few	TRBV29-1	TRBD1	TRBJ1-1	TGCAGCGTGGACAGGGGCACTGAAGCTTTCTTT	CSVDRGTEAFF
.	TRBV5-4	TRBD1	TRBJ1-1	TGTGCCAGCAGACCCGGACAGGGGAACACTGAAGCTTTCTTT	CASRPGQGNTEAFF
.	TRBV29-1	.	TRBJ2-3	TGCAGCGTTGCCAGGGAAATTACCACAGATACGCAGTATTTT	CSVAREITTDTQYF
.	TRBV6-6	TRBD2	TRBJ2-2	TGTGCCAGCATTATACGGGGGGATCGTAACACCGGGGAGCTGTTTTTT	CASIIRGDRNTGELFF
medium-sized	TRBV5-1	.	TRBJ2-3	TGCGCCAGCAGCTTGGAGGGAAGCACAGATACGCAGTATTTT	CASSLEGSTDTQYF
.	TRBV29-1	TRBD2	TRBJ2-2	TGCAGCGTTGAGGTGGCGGGAGGGAGCGGGGAGCTGTTTTTT	CSVEVAGGSGELFF
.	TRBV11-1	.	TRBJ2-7	TGTGCCAGCAGCATCGGGTTCGAGCAGTACTTC	CASSIGFEQYF
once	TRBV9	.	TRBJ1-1	TGTGCCAGCAGCGTACATCAGAACACTGAAGCTTTCTTT	CASSVHQNTEAFF
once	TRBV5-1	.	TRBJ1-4	TGCGCCAGCAGCTTTGGGACGGATGAAAAACTGTTTTTT	CASSFGTDEKLFF
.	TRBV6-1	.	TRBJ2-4	TGTGCCAGCAGTGAAGCCGGGACTCGCCAAATGGGGGACTTC	CASSEAGTRQMGDF
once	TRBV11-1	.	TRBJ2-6	TGTGCCAGCAGCTTACCCCCTCTCGGGGCCAACGTCCTGACTTTC	CASSLPPLGANVLTF
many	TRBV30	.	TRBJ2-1	TGTGCCTGGAATGGCAGGAGCTCCTACAATGAGCAGTTCTTC	CAWNGRSSYNEQFF
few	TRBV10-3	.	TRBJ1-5	TGTGCCATCAGTGAACAGAACAATCAGCCCCAGCATTTT	CAISEQNNQPQHF